Below are 21 T cell receptor beta chains sequenced from a single sample in a study of T cell responses to AZD1222 COVID-19 vaccine. The repertoire was sequenced with immunoSEQ multiplex PCR; TCRdb's copy has only in-frame clones and lacks some. The sample shows some 80,000 clones, 60% to 85% of them seen only once. The source was peripheral blood, collected 28 days after the second dose of the MenACWY control vaccine. These receptors all stem from an adult who received the MenACWY meningococcal vaccine as a control.

In this sample, this clone turned up a few times. J is TRBJ2-3 and V is TRBV9; maybe TRBD2 (5 bases). From germline, CDR1 is SGDLS and CDR2 YYNGEE. CDR3 length equals 15 residues. Trimming removed 0 bases at V and 5 bases at J, with 13 bases between. CDR3 nucleotides: TGTGCCAGCAGCGTAGAAGGGAGTAAGGAAGATACGCAGTATTTT. Translating gives CASSVEGSKEDTQYF.

This chain joins TRBV10-1 and TRBJ1-2; perhaps TRBD1 as D (5 bases). The V and J ends lost 3 bases and 5 bases respectively, with 13 bases between them. CDR3 length: 14 amino acids. CDR1 and CDR2 from the germline V gene are WNHNN and SYGVQD (reference sequence). CDR3 DNA: TGCGCCAGCAGTGACGTCGAATGGGGGTATGGCTACACCTTC. Amino acids: CASSDVEWGYGYTF.

The chain links TRBV7-9 to TRBJ1-5, with a tentative D call TRBD1 (5 bases). The CDR3 loop spans 13 amino acids. Germline values: CDR1 SEHNR, CDR2 FQNEAQ (reference sequence). The V end was cut by 4 bases, the J end by 7 bases, with 11 bases between. CDR3 sequence reads: CASSYAGRQPQHF. The CDR3 region has the DNA TGTGCCAGCAGCTACGCAGGGAGACAGCCCCAGCATTTT.

This chain uses TRBV27 with TRBJ2-7, with no clear D. V gave up 4 bases and J gave up 2 bases, with 12 bases separating them. The germline gives CDR1 MNHEY, CDR2 SMNVEV (reference sequence). The CDR3 loop spans 14 amino acids. DNA of the CDR3: TGTGCCAGCAGTTCGACCTACCAAGCCTACGAGCAGTACTTC. Translation: CASSSTYQAYEQYF.

The chain employs TRBV6-5 and TRBJ1-6; no reliable D call. Germline V gives CDR1 MNHEY, CDR2 SVGAGI. V was shortened by 7 bases and J by 5 bases, with 9 bases between the two germline ends. The CDR3 has 13 amino acids. CDR3: CASKEQNNSPLHF. The CDR3 DNA reads as TGTGCCAGCAAGGAACAAAATAATTCACCCCTCCACTTT.

This clone was found many times. J is TRBJ1-6 and V is TRBV6-5; 7 bases are a match to TRBD1. After removal of 9 bases from V and 7 bases from J, the junction contained 12 bases not matched to a gene. Germline values: CDR1 MNHEY, CDR2 SVGAGI. The CDR3 is made up of 15 amino acids. The DNA of the CDR3 is TGTGCCAGTAGACCTGCGGGACAGCAAAATTCACCCCTCCACTTT. This translates into CASRPAGQQNSPLHF.

As concerns this clone: At one end, the junction sequence differs from germline, possibly due to a read error. The rearrangement joins TRBV30 to TRBJ1-2, with 9 bases identical to TRBD1. Germline values: CDR1 GTSNPN, CDR2 SVGIG (reference sequence). This CDR3 contains 12 residues. The CDR3 here is CARRDRDYGYTF. The CDR3 bases are TGTGCCCGGAGGGACAGGGATTATGGCTACACCTTC.

The chain links TRBV5-1 to TRBJ2-2; weak D call: TRBD2 (6 bases). Trimming shortened V by 4 bases and J by 4 bases, and 17 bases separated the two germline ends. There are 16 residues in the CDR3. Germline V gives CDR1 SGHRS, CDR2 YFSETQ. CDR3 loop: CASSPGGAEGTGELFF. The CDR3, as DNA: TGCGCCAGCAGCCCGGGTGGCGCGGAGGGCACCGGGGAGCTGTTTTTT.

The V call is TRBV7-9, the J call TRBJ2-1; D possibly corresponds to TRBD2 (6 bases). With 0 bases removed from V and 6 bases from J, the gap between germline ends came to 12 bases. This CDR3 spans 15 amino acids. Germline V CDR1 and CDR2: SEHNR, FQNEAQ (reference sequence). CDR3 sequence (DNA): TGTGCCAGCAGCTTAGCGGGGGGACCGGGCAATGAGCAGTTCTTC. Protein product: CASSLAGGPGNEQFF.

V and J are TRBV7-9 and TRBJ2-3; D may correspond to TRBD1 or TRBD2 (5 bases each). The CDR3 has 17 residues. The germline V and J ends were trimmed by 5 bases and 0 bases, with 18 bases remaining between them. Germline V gene data show CDR1 as SEHNR and CDR2 as FQNEAQ (reference sequence). CDR3 in amino acids: CASSARDPPPSTDTQYF. The CDR3 DNA reads as TGTGCCAGCAGCGCTCGGGACCCACCCCCTAGCACAGATACGCAGTATTTT.

A single count supports this clone. The chain joins TRBV7-2 to TRBJ2-1; possibly TRBD1 or TRBD2 for D (5 bases each). In germline, CDR1 is SGHTA, CDR2 FQGNSA. This CDR3 comprises 14 residues. The V end lost 5 bases, the J end lost 4 bases, and 12 bases lay between the germline ends. The CDR3 region has the DNA TGTGCCAGCAGCGTGTGGGGGAGATACAATGAGCAGTTCTTC. The encoded protein is CASSVWGRYNEQFF.

The chain links TRBV4-2 to TRBJ1-4; 7 bases line up with TRBD1. This CDR3 has 14 residues. The J segment lost 4 bases and the V segment lost 6 bases, leaving 5 bases of the junction unmatched. Germline CDR1 and CDR2: LGHNA and YNFKEQ. The CDR3 DNA reads as TGTGCCAGCAGTCGGACAGGAAATAATGAAAAACTGTTTTTT. Translating gives CASSRTGNNEKLFF.

The chain joins TRBV7-2 to TRBJ2-7; TRBD2 agrees at 9 bases. The germline V gene encodes CDR1 SGHTA and CDR2 FQGNSA. This CDR3 is 14 amino acids long. Trimming at V came to 3 bases and at J to 4 bases, leaving 4 bases not matched to a gene. The CDR3 DNA is TGTGCCAGCAGCTTGGTAGCGGGAGAATACGAGCAGTACTTC. Its protein is CASSLVAGEYEQYF. The whole variable domain, filled in from reference TRBV7-2 and TRBJ2-7, reads GAGVSQSPSNKVTEKGKDVELRCDPISGHTALYWYRQSLGQGLEFLIYFQGNSAPDKSGLPSDRFSAERTGGSVSTLTIQRTQQEDSAVYLCASSLVAGEYEQYFGPGTRLTVT.

J is TRBJ1-5 and V is TRBV3-1 (or the pseudogene TRBV3-2); D remains unclear. V was trimmed by 0 bases and J by 4 bases, leaving 4 bases between them. Germline V gene sequence: CDR1 LGHDT, CDR2 YNNKEL (reference sequence). This CDR3 region has 13 residues. The CDR3 nucleotides read TGTGCCAGCAGCCAAGACGTTAATCAGCCCCAGCATTTT. Amino acids: CASSQDVNQPQHF.

CDR3 sequence (DNA): TGCGCCAGCAGCCCAACGCCCCGGCAGATCAACACCGGGGAGCTGTTTTTT. It translates to CASSPTPRQINTGELFF. V is TRBV5-1 and J is TRBJ2-2; D not certain. CDR3 size: 17 residues. Germline loops: CDR1 SGHRS, CDR2 YFSETQ. Trimming removed 4 bases from V and 2 bases from J, with 18 bases in between.

This chain links TRBV7-2 with TRBJ2-1, with a possible D match to TRBD2 (5 bases). V lost 1 base and J lost 9, with 16 bases in between. The germline CDR1 and CDR2 sequences are SGHTA and FQGNSA. This CDR3 has 15 residues. The CDR3 here is CASSLVFSGVREQFF. As DNA, the CDR3 is TGTGCCAGCAGCTTAGTGTTTTCCGGGGTCCGTGAGCAGTTCTTC.

The chain combines TRBV6-5 with TRBJ1-2; TRBD1 might be the D (6 bases). This CDR3 has 12 residues. Germline loops: CDR1 MNHEY, CDR2 SVGAGI. Trimming stripped 5 bases from V and 8 bases from J, with 12 bases between. The CDR3 bases are TGTGCCAGCAGTCGAGACAGGAGCGGCTACACCTTC. Residues: CASSRDRSGYTF.

V is TRBV6-5 and J is TRBJ1-1; 8 nucleotides line up with TRBD1. This CDR3 has 13 amino acids. Germline CDR1 and CDR2: MNHEY and SVGAGI. The V and J ends lost 5 bases and 12 bases, in that order; junction bases with no gene match: 11. CDR3 coding DNA: TGTGCCAGCAGTACACGGACAGGGTTGGAATCTTTCTTT. As protein: CASSTRTGLESFF.

This chain joins TRBV7-8 and TRBJ2-7; TRBD1 is a possible D gene (5 bases). CDR1 and CDR2 (germline): SGHVS, FQNEAQ. V shed 1 base and J shed 5 bases, with 6 bases lying between them. The CDR3 sequence is 12 residues long. This chain's CDR3 is CASSLGRDEQYF. The CDR3 DNA reads TGTGCCAGCAGCTTAGGCAGGGACGAGCAGTACTTC.

The gene calls are TRBV2 and TRBJ2-1; 10 nucleotides line up with TRBD2. Germline V gene lookup returns CDR1 SNHLY and CDR2 FYNNEI. The CDR3 has 15 amino acids. CDR3 bases: TGTGCAAGCGAGCTAGCGGGAGTGAGGGACAATGAGCAGTTCTTC. It is translated as CASELAGVRDNEQFF.

Many counts were recorded for this clone. The chain couples TRBV7-9 to TRBJ2-7; perhaps TRBD1 as D (6 bases). Germline CDR1 is SEHNR and CDR2 is FQNEAQ (reference sequence). The germline V and J ends were trimmed by 3 bases and 6 bases, with 12 bases remaining between them. This CDR3 is 13 amino acids long. The CDR3 nucleotides are TGTGCCAGCAGCTTTGGGCAGGGGTTCGAGCAGTACTTC. Protein product: CASSFGQGFEQYF.